Below are 4 T cell receptor beta chains sequenced from a single sample in a study of patients and donors after allogeneic stem cell transplantation. From the RT-PCR reads, TCRdb called clonotypes with MiXCR, one entry per CDR3 protein. The repertoire consists of some 960,000 distinct CDR3 sequences, with approximately 18% occurring once and the leading ten covering 5% to 7.5%. The source material was blood, either unsorted or a sorted T cell fraction (not recorded which). These receptors all come from a human donor who was either an allogeneic HSCT recipient or a stem cell or donor lymphocyte infusion donor (not recorded which). It is not recorded whose cells these are; they may come from a transplant donor.

This clonotype came up a few times. V and J are TRBV18 and TRBJ2-2, with 9 positions matching TRBD1. The CDR3 runs to 16 residues. CDR1 and CDR2 (germline): KGHSH, LQKENI. V shed 5 bases and J 5 bases; nucleotides not matched to a gene: 9. CDR3 region: CASSSLQGAQTGELFF. DNA of the CDR3: TGTGCCAGCTCATCACTACAGGGGGCCCAGACCGGGGAGCTGTTTTTT.

This clonotype was counted only a few times. The V gene is TRBV12-3 or TRBV12-4, the J gene TRBJ1-5; D is perhaps TRBD1 (6 bases). The V end was cut by 2 bases, the J end by 2 bases, with 19 bases between. The CDR3 has 18 residues. CDR3 DNA: TGTGCCAGCAGTTTATATTGGGACATCCCGGGGGGCAATCAGCCCCAGCATTTT. Translated: CASSLYWDIPGGNQPQHF.

This clonotype was observed a handful of times. The chain combines TRBV21-1 with TRBJ2-1; TRBD1, the table's D call, was not compared with the DNA. TRBV21-1 is shown as a pseudogene. This CDR3 has 18 residues. The CDR3 reads CASSRPVAGVGTYNEQFF. The CDR3 DNA sequence: TGTGCCAGCAGCCGACCTGTGGCAGGGGTGGGGACCTACAATGAGCAGTTCTTC.

The table lists this clonotype with a few counts. A much larger clone sits a single nucleotide away, making a read error possible. V gene TRBV25-1 combines with J gene TRBJ2-7, with 9 bases that match TRBD1. The CDR3 is 13 residues long. V was clipped by 5 bases and J by 3 bases; unmatched bases: 2. Germline assignment: CDR1 MGHDK and CDR2 SYGVNS. The CDR3: CASSRQGVYEQYF. CDR3 DNA sequence: TGTGCCAGCAGTCGACAGGGGGTCTACGAGCAGTACTTC.